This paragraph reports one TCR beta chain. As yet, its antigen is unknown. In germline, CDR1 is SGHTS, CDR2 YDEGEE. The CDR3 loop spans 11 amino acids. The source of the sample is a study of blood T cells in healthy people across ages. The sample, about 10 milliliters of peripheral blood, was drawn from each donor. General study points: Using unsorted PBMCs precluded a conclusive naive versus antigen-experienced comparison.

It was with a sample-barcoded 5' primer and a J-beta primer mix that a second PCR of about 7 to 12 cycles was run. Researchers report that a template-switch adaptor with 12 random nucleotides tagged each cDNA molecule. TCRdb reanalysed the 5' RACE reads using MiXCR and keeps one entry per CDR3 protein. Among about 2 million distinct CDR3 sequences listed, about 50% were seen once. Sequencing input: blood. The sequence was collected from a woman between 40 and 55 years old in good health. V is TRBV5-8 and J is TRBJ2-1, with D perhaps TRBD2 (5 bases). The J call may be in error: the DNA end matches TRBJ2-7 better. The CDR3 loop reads CASLLGVEQYF. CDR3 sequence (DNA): TGTGCCAGCCTTCTCGGGGTTGAGCAGTACTTC.